Described below is a single T cell receptor (beta chain) sequence and its context. Its matching antigen is unknown. The junction and the germline gene differ at one end; a read error may be behind it. The PCR made use of 60 Vbeta and 13 Jbeta primers. Under the authors' procedure: It was a later analysis that counted approximately 81 million unique TCR beta chains, of which roughly 11 million were shared. TCRdb's table, derived via immunoSEQ multiplex PCR, lists solely in-frame clones and lacks some. The V and J calls and clone size are taken from that table; D and trimming were inferred from the DNA. The sample holds 140,000 or so clones, approximately 86% seen once. The CDR3 loop spans 13 amino acids. Germline CDR1 SGHRS, CDR2 YFSETQ. The record originates from a study of cytomegalovirus exposure and HLA in healthy donors. Study summary: An analysis done earlier identified about 100 million unique TCR beta sequences from 200 million or so T cells.

General study points: Exclusion as indistinguishable affected some V segments, including TRBV6-2 and TRBV6-3.

V is TRBV5-1 and J is TRBJ2-7; 10 bases match TRBD2. The origin of this receptor is a woman aged 40 to 55 in good health and CMV-seronegative. Sequenced sample: PBMCs. CDR3 sequence (DNA): TGCGCCAGCAGCTTCGAACTAGCGGGACCCGGGAACTTC. This translates into CASSFELAGPGNF.